The sequence of this T cell receptor beta chain was determined in a study of blood T cells in healthy people across ages. Study results and caveats: Unsorted PBMCs blocked a conclusive comparison of naive and antigen-experienced cells.

This CDR3 comprises 17 residues. J gave up 0 bases and V 6 bases, and 6 bases lay outside the gene matches. Germline CDR1 reads KGHSH; CDR2 reads LQKENI. Primed by a sample-barcoded 5' primer and a J-beta primer mix, a second PCR proceeded for roughly 7 to 12 cycles. Paired-end reads containing CDR3 totaled no fewer than 3 million for each sample. A single record per CDR3 protein comes from TCRdb applying MiXCR to the 5' RACE reads. The table lists about 500,000 distinct CDR3 sequences, approximately 25% of them singletons, with approximately 8.7% in the top ten. Note on this clonotype: Its antigen remains unknown.

The sample also formed part of further work on T cells of mothers and their children. That source adds: The output of TCR recombination is shaped by thymic selection similarly in related and unrelated pairs. The authors detected no persistent microchimeric T cell clones.

The sample consisted of blood. V gene TRBV18 combines with J gene TRBJ2-6; TRBD1 agrees at 9 bases. The sequence was collected from a boy between 10 and 17 years old in good health. The CDR3 loop is CASSLGQGNSGANVLTF. The CDR3 DNA reads as TGTGCCAGCTCGTTGGGACAGGGTAACTCTGGGGCCAACGTCCTGACTTTC.